The rows below give T cell receptor beta chains drawn from one sample of a study of PD-1 blockade in classical Hodgkin lymphoma. Sequenced by immunoSEQ multiplex PCR; TCRdb stores in-frame clones only, minus some. The table records 90,000 or so clones, about nine tenths of them present only once. Sequenced here: peripheral blood mononuclear cells (PBMCs), sampled before the second cycle of nivolumab. These receptors were obtained from a human donor with classical Hodgkin lymphoma. CDR3s include the opening cysteine and the closing phenylalanine or tryptophan. The D gene is left open where the match is weak. Only some rows state a clone size, as once, few, many or a class for expanded clones.

cdr3_length	j_call	v_call	d_call	clone_size	cdr3_aa	cdr3_nt
16	TRBJ1-2	TRBV2	.	.	CASNDWTGPQDYGYTF	TGTGCCAGCAACGATTGGACCGGGCCCCAAGATTATGGCTACACCTTC
14	TRBJ1-1	TRBV5-1	TRBD1	.	CASSIGHGTGEAFF	TGCGCCAGCAGCATTGGCCACGGGACAGGGGAAGCTTTCTTT
16	TRBJ1-1	TRBV28	.	.	CASSLGGAPLNTEAFF	TGTGCCAGCAGTTTAGGTGGGGCCCCCCTGAACACTGAAGCTTTCTTT
15	TRBJ2-7	TRBV6-5	.	.	CASSPGGRGLYEQYF	TGTGCCAGCAGCCCCGGTGGCAGGGGACTGTACGAGCAGTACTTC
17	TRBJ1-2	TRBV21-1	.	.	CASSKGGPLTGLYGYTF	TGTGCCAGCAGCAAAGGGGGCCCCCTAACGGGGCTCTATGGCTACACCTTC
16	TRBJ2-1	TRBV18	TRBD2	.	CASSPPGLAGGNEQFF	TGTGCCAGCTCACCGCCGGGACTAGCGGGAGGCAATGAGCAGTTCTTC
15	TRBJ2-7	TRBV27	TRBD1	.	CASSLSGTGGYEQYF	TGTGCCAGCAGTTTATCCGGGACAGGGGGCTACGAGCAGTACTTC
12	TRBJ1-2	TRBV7-9	.	.	CASSAHREGYTF	TGTGCCAGCAGCGCCCACAGGGAAGGCTACACCTTC
15	TRBJ1-1	TRBV7-3	.	.	CASSLRGAQGSRAFF	TGTGCCAGCAGCTTACGGGGGGCTCAGGGTTCTAGAGCTTTCTTT
19	TRBJ2-1	TRBV10-3	TRBD2	.	CAISGKGLAGGQWMAEQFF	TGTGCCATCAGTGGAAAGGGACTAGCGGGAGGGCAATGGATGGCCGAGCAGTTCTTC
12	TRBJ2-7	TRBV11-3	.	.	CASSLGSYEQYF	TGTGCCAGCAGCTTAGGGTCCTACGAGCAGTACTTC
13	TRBJ1-1	TRBV7-3	.	.	CASSSDRNTEAFF	TGTGCCAGCAGTTCAGACAGGAACACTGAAGCTTTCTTT
18	TRBJ2-2	TRBV10-3	TRBD2	.	CATNPGLAGRRGTGELFF	TGTGCTACCAACCCCGGGCTAGCGGGGCGGCGCGGCACCGGGGAGCTGTTTTTT
13	TRBJ1-2	TRBV6-5	.	.	CASRKGRDGGYTF	TGTGCCAGCAGGAAAGGGAGGGATGGTGGCTACACCTTC
11	TRBJ1-5	TRBV5-1	.	.	CASSPDQPQHF	TGCGCCAGCAGCCCGGATCAGCCCCAGCATTTT
14	TRBJ2-3	TRBV6-1	TRBD2	.	CASSELAGADTQYF	TGTGCCAGCAGTGAACTAGCGGGAGCAGATACGCAGTATTTT
14	TRBJ1-2	TRBV6-5	.	.	CASSLGGFSYGYTF	TGTGCCAGCAGTTTGGGGGGGTTCAGCTATGGCTACACCTTC
15	TRBJ2-1	TRBV30	.	.	CAWSVPQGYYNEQFF	TGTGCCTGGAGCGTCCCCCAGGGATACTACAATGAGCAGTTCTTC
14	TRBJ2-7	TRBV2	.	.	CASRREGRQKWQYF	TGTGCCAGCAGGCGAGAGGGACGGCAAAAATGGCAGTACTTC
16	TRBJ2-1	TRBV27	.	.	CASRGLGASRDNEQFF	TGTGCCAGCAGGGGCCTGGGAGCTAGCAGGGACAATGAGCAGTTCTTC
15	TRBJ1-2	TRBV21-1	.	.	CASAKTFTANYGYTF	TGTGCCAGCGCGAAGACTTTTACAGCTAACTATGGCTACACCTTC
18	TRBJ2-3	TRBV19	TRBD2	.	CASSNHPPLAGRVDTQYF	TGTGCCAGTAGTAACCACCCTCCACTAGCGGGAAGAGTAGATACGCAGTATTTT
13	TRBJ2-3	TRBV10-3	.	.	CAIDSGLADTQYF	TGTGCCATCGATAGTGGTTTGGCAGATACGCAGTATTTT
14	TRBJ2-7	TRBV6-6	.	.	CASSFQGPSHEQYF	TGTGCCAGCAGTTTTCAGGGACCCTCCCACGAGCAGTACTTC
11	TRBJ2-5	TRBV6-5	.	.	CASSLIETQYF	TGTGCCAGCAGTCTCATTGAGACCCAGTACTTC
16	TRBJ2-5	TRBV27	.	.	CASTHARGSRTETQYF	TGTGCCAGCACCCATGCTCGTGGTAGTAGAACGGAGACCCAGTACTTC
14	TRBJ2-7	TRBV2	TRBD2	.	CASIGTSGFYEQYF	TGTGCCAGCATCGGGACTAGCGGGTTTTACGAGCAGTACTTC
13	TRBJ2-3	TRBV7-3	.	.	CASSLKVVNTQYF	TGTGCCAGCAGCTTAAAGGTGGTTAATACGCAGTATTTT
16	TRBJ2-3	TRBV11-2	.	.	CASSLGLAYSTDTQYF	TGTGCCAGCAGCTTAGGTCTAGCGTATAGCACAGATACGCAGTATTTT
13	TRBJ2-4	TRBV4-2	.	.	CASSQGAKNIQYF	TGTGCCAGCAGCCAAGGAGCCAAAAACATTCAGTACTTC
16	TRBJ2-7	TRBV27	.	.	CASSQGAGKLTYEQYF	TGTGCCAGCAGCCAAGGAGCGGGCAAACTAACCTACGAGCAGTACTTC
12	TRBJ2-7	TRBV5-6	TRBD1	once	CASSLGQGEQYF	TGTGCCAGCAGCCTAGGACAGGGCGAGCAGTACTTC
14	TRBJ2-2	TRBV19	.	.	CASTVLLNTGELFF	TGTGCCAGTACCGTTCTATTGAACACCGGGGAGCTGTTTTTT
13	TRBJ1-1	TRBV28	.	.	CASGEAGNTEAFF	TGTGCCAGCGGGGAGGCAGGGAACACTGAAGCTTTCTTT
15	TRBJ2-3	TRBV5-1	.	.	CASSLGALGTDTQYF	TGCGCCAGCAGCTTGGGTGCCCTGGGCACAGATACGCAGTATTTT
11	TRBJ2-1	TRBV28	.	few	CASNSRGRQFF	TGTGCCAGCAATTCCCGCGGACGGCAGTTCTTC
15	TRBJ2-1	TRBV30	TRBD2	.	CAWGILAGGPNEQFF	TGTGCCTGGGGAATCCTAGCGGGAGGGCCCAATGAGCAGTTCTTC
13	TRBJ2-3	TRBV5-1	.	.	CASSLGQTDTQYF	TGCGCCAGCAGCTTGGGTCAGACAGATACGCAGTATTTT
16	TRBJ1-3	TRBV28	.	.	CASSSLVSASRDTIYF	TGTGCCAGCAGTTCCCTCGTGTCGGCGTCGCGGGACACCATATATTTT
11	TRBJ1-2	TRBV30	.	.	CAWTGFYGYTF	TGTGCCTGGACAGGATTCTATGGCTACACCTTC
14	TRBJ1-3	TRBV2	.	once	CASLTPSSGNTIYF	TGTGCCAGCCTCACCCCTAGCTCTGGAAACACCATATATTTT
15	TRBJ1-1	TRBV5-4	.	.	CASSLGAVPNTEAFF	TGTGCCAGCAGCTTGGGGGCAGTCCCGAATACTGAAGCTTTCTTT
13	TRBJ2-1	TRBV6-5	TRBD2	.	CASSWAGGNEQFF	TGTGCCAGCAGTTGGGCGGGGGGGAATGAGCAGTTCTTC
13	TRBJ1-1	TRBV28	.	.	CASSFPAGTEAFF	TGTGCCAGCAGTTTCCCCGCGGGAACTGAAGCTTTCTTT
15	TRBJ1-2	TRBV19	TRBD1	.	CASSPKRDRAYGYTF	TGTGCCAGTAGTCCCAAGAGGGACAGGGCCTATGGCTACACCTTC
15	TRBJ1-1	TRBV5-1	TRBD1	.	CASSLTGGGGTEAFF	TGCGCCAGCAGCTTAACAGGGGGCGGAGGCACTGAAGCTTTCTTT
12	TRBJ1-5	TRBV2	.	.	CASNLGNQPQHF	TGTGCCAGCAATTTGGGTAATCAGCCCCAGCATTTT